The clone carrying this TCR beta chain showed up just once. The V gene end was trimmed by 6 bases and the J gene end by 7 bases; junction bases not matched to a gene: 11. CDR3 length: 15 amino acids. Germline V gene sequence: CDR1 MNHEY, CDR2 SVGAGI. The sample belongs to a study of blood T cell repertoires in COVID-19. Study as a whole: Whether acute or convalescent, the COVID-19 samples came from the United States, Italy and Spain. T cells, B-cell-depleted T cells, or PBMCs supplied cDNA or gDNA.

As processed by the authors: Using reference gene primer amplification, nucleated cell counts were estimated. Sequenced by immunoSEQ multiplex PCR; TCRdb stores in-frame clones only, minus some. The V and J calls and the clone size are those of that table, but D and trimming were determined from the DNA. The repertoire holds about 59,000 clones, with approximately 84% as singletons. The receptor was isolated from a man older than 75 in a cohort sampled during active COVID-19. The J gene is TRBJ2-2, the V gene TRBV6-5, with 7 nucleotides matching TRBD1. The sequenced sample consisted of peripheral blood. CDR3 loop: CASRRTQGVVGELFF. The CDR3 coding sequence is TGTGCCAGCAGACGAACGCAGGGGGTAGTCGGGGAGCTGTTTTTT.